This note documents a single T cell receptor (beta chain) sequence. Authors' data handling: Researchers report that nucleated cell counts were estimated from reference gene primer amplification. The repertoire was sequenced with immunoSEQ multiplex PCR; TCRdb's copy has only in-frame clones and lacks some. The DNA gave D and trimming, while V, J and clone size come from that table. The sample shows tens of thousands of clones, approximately 80% of them seen only once. Per germline, CDR1 MDHEN and CDR2 SYDVKM. The V end was cut by 7 bases, the J end by 3 bases, with 19 bases between. This CDR3 has 15 amino acids. The sample belongs to a study of blood T cell repertoires in COVID-19. Looking at the study overall: Samples taken during acute and convalescent COVID-19 were collected in the United States, Italy and Spain. The analysed material was cDNA or gDNA that came from T cells, B-cell-depleted T cells, or PBMCs.

This chain connects TRBV28 to TRBJ2-7, with a possible D match to TRBD1 (6 bases). The material sequenced was peripheral blood. This sequence was found in a man older than 75 with active COVID-19. In DNA, the CDR3 is TGTGCCAGCACCATTTCGGACAGTTCGGACTACGAGCAGTACTTC. Translated, it gives CASTISDSSDYEQYF.